These 27 T cell receptor beta chains originate from one sample sequenced in a study of T cell responses to AZD1222 COVID-19 vaccine. Profiling relied on immunoSEQ multiplex PCR, and the TCRdb table lists in-frame clones only, not all of them. Here the sample spans roughly 120,000 clones, approximately 84% being singletons. This specimen consisted of peripheral blood, obtained on day 0 of AZD1222 vaccination. All receptors derive from an adult in good health.

This chain uses TRBV7-2 with TRBJ1-6; D perhaps matches TRBD1 (5 bases). The CDR3 has 14 residues. V was pared by 4 bases and J by 5 bases, with 9 bases between. Germline V gene sequence: CDR1 SGHTA, CDR2 FQGNSA. This CDR3 reads CASSYDSDNSPLHF. As DNA, the CDR3 is TGTGCCAGCAGCTATGACAGTGATAATTCACCCCTCCACTTT.

The chain joins TRBV10-3 to TRBJ2-1, with 11 bases fitting TRBD2. CDR1 and CDR2 (germline): ENHRY, SYGVKD. The CDR3 is 14 residues long. The junction had 4 bases not matched to a gene; V was cut back by 8 bases and J by 4 bases. The CDR3 bases are TGTGCCATCGGGACTAGCGGAATATACAATGAGCAGTTCTTC. Amino acid sequence: CAIGTSGIYNEQFF.

This chain connects TRBV2 to TRBJ1-3; TRBD1 is a possible D gene (5 bases). Germline CDR1 and CDR2: SNHLY and FYNNEI. The CDR3 is made up of 15 amino acids. Trimming shortened V by 5 bases and J by 0 bases, and 11 bases separated the two germline ends. CDR3 bases: TGTGCCAGCAGTCCTAGGGGAGTCTCTGGAAACACCATATATTTT. As protein: CASSPRGVSGNTIYF.

In its sample, this clone was seen a few times. The V and J genes are TRBV2 and TRBJ1-6; perhaps TRBD1 as D (6 bases). Trimming took off 5 bases at V and 6 bases at J, with 8 bases between the two ends. CDR1 is SNHLY, CDR2 FYNNEI, per germline. The CDR3 consists of 13 residues. This chain's CDR3 is CASSMGANSPLHF. The CDR3 DNA reads as TGTGCCAGCAGTATGGGGGCTAATTCACCCCTCCACTTT.

The chain carries TRBV4-2 and TRBJ1-3; 8 bases fit TRBD1. CDR3 length: 15 amino acids. From germline, CDR1 is LGHNA and CDR2 YNFKEQ. V was pared by 2 bases and J by 4 bases, with 4 bases of the junction left unmatched. The CDR3 loop is CASSQPGTGGNTIYF. The CDR3 DNA reads as TGTGCCAGCAGCCAACCAGGGACAGGAGGAAACACCATATATTTT.

The V gene is TRBV5-8, the J gene TRBJ1-2; TRBD1 might be the D (5 bases). Between the trimmed V and J ends, which lost 7 bases and 0 bases, there was a span of 10 bases. The length of the CDR3 is 13 residues. Germline CDR1 and CDR2: SGHTS and YDEGEE. The CDR3 nucleotides are TGTGCCAGCGGGACGCCAACTAACTATGGCTACACCTTC. This gives the protein CASGTPTNYGYTF.

The table lists this clone with a count of one. The chain uses TRBV25-1 and TRBJ1-4, with no clear D. CDR1 MGHDK and CDR2 SYGVNS come from the germline V gene. The V gene lost 5 bases and the J gene lost 7 bases, with 8 bases spanning the gap. The CDR3 consists of 12 residues. CDR3 DNA: TGTGCCAGCAGTTCTCGAAGTGAAAAACTGTTTTTT. It is translated as CASSSRSEKLFF.

The gene calls are TRBV29-1 and TRBJ1-1; D perhaps matches TRBD1 (6 bases). From germline, CDR1 is SQVTM and CDR2 ANQGSEA. The CDR3 runs to 14 residues. V was clipped by 7 bases and J by 5 bases, with 20 bases between them. Here the CDR3 reads CSADSGGMGTEAFF. The CDR3 DNA sequence: TGCAGCGCTGATTCTGGGGGCATGGGGACTGAAGCTTTCTTT.

The chain couples TRBV19 to TRBJ1-1; D is unresolved. The V end lost 5 bases, the J end lost 0 bases, and 16 bases lay between the germline ends. The germline gives CDR1 LNHDA, CDR2 SQIVND (reference sequence). The CDR3 is 16 residues long. The CDR3 DNA follows: TGTGCCAGTAGTTTGTACTCCAATTATTTGAACACTGAAGCTTTCTTT. It codes for CASSLYSNYLNTEAFF.

CDR3 sequence reads: CASSYLDQKGYTF. The CDR3 DNA follows: TGTGCCAGCAGTTACCTCGACCAGAAAGGCTACACCTTC. This chain joins TRBV6-5 and TRBJ1-2; D not resolved. V lost 2 bases, J lost 8 bases, and 12 bases lay in between. This CDR3 has 13 amino acids. The germline CDR1 and CDR2 sequences are MNHEY and SVGAGI.

The CDR3 coding sequence is TGTGCCAGTAGTTTCGGGGGTAATCAGCCCCAGCATTTT. Protein: CASSFGGNQPQHF. The rearrangement joins TRBV19 to TRBJ1-5; weak D call: TRBD1 (5 bases). The CDR3 is 13 amino acids. V was shortened by 5 bases and J by 4 bases, with 9 bases between the two germline ends. Germline V gene sequence: CDR1 LNHDA, CDR2 SQIVND (reference sequence).

The V and J genes are TRBV2 and TRBJ1-6; 7 nucleotides align to TRBD1. This CDR3 is 18 amino acids long. Germline values: CDR1 SNHLY, CDR2 FYNNEI. Trimming cost V 1 base and J 0 bases; bases outside gene matches: 6. The CDR3 here is CASSEGRDSSSYNSPLHF. DNA of the CDR3: TGTGCCAGCAGTGAAGGAAGGGACAGCAGCTCCTATAATTCACCCCTCCACTTT.

The chain combines TRBV28 with TRBJ2-7, with a possible D match to TRBD2 (5 bases). Trimming left V 2 bases short and J 6 bases short, with 14 bases between. The CDR3 consists of 14 residues. Germline-derived CDR1 and CDR2 are MDHEN and SYDVKM. The CDR3 here is CASSLAGNRGEQYF. The CDR3 DNA is TGTGCCAGCAGTTTAGCTGGGAACCGGGGCGAGCAGTACTTC.

The genes are TRBV19 and TRBJ1-3; D unclear. This CDR3 comprises 14 residues. The V end lost 5 bases, the J end lost 0 bases, and 8 bases lay between the germline ends. Germline CDR1 LNHDA, CDR2 SQIVND (reference sequence). CDR3 in amino acids: CASSSPASGNTIYF. Written as DNA, the CDR3 is TGTGCCAGTAGTTCTCCGGCCTCTGGAAACACCATATATTTT.

V usage is TRBV12-3 or TRBV12-4 and J usage is TRBJ1-2; D may be TRBD1 (5 bases). The CDR3 loop spans 12 amino acids. V was clipped by 6 bases and J by 7 bases, with 12 bases between them. In DNA form, the CDR3 reads TGTGCCAGCAGATCCCAGGGCGCTGGCTACACCTTC. It codes for CASRSQGAGYTF.

The chain employs TRBV7-9 and TRBJ1-6, with D tentatively TRBD1 (6 bases). The CDR3 loop spans 16 amino acids. From germline, CDR1 is SEHNR and CDR2 FQNEAQ (reference sequence). Trimming took off 4 bases at V and 3 bases at J, with 13 bases between the two ends. CDR3 sequence (DNA): TGTGCCAGCAGCTACCTAGGACAGAACTATAATTCACCCCTCCACTTT. Protein: CASSYLGQNYNSPLHF.

The V gene is TRBV7-3, the J gene TRBJ2-1; D ambiguous. This CDR3 comprises 14 residues. The V end was cut by 6 bases, the J end by 8 bases, with 17 bases between. CDR1 is SGHTA, CDR2 FQGTGA, per germline. This chain's CDR3 is CASSPRIESHEQFF. The CDR3 nucleotides read TGTGCCAGCAGTCCCCGGATTGAGAGCCATGAGCAGTTCTTC.

This sequence joins TRBV6-6 and TRBJ2-7; D gene unclear. CDR3 length: 13 residues. CDR1 and CDR2 (germline): MNHNY, SVGAGI (reference sequence). The V end lost 7 bases, the J end lost 5 bases, and 15 bases lay between the germline ends. The CDR3 coding sequence is TGTGCCAGCAAAAAGCAAGGGCCCCACGAGCAGTACTTC. Protein product: CASKKQGPHEQYF.

This rearrangement joins TRBV27 to TRBJ1-5; the D gene is possibly TRBD1 (5 bases). V was clipped by 5 bases and J by 0 bases, with 23 bases between them. This CDR3 comprises 19 residues. In germline, CDR1 is MNHEY, CDR2 SMNVEV (reference sequence). CDR3: CASSKPTEKTKYSNQPQHF. The CDR3 nucleotides are TGTGCCAGCAGTAAACCGACAGAGAAGACTAAATATAGCAATCAGCCCCAGCATTTT.

The chain employs TRBV18 and TRBJ2-5; possibly TRBD1 or TRBD2 for D (5 bases each). Germline V gene lookup returns CDR1 KGHSH and CDR2 LQKENI. There are 15 residues in the CDR3. V lost 0 bases and J lost 5, with 13 bases in between. CDR3 DNA: TGTGCCAGCTCACCACCGACGGGGCGCGGGGAGACCCAGTACTTC. Its protein is CASSPPTGRGETQYF. The full variable domain, its missing parts supplied by reference TRBV18 and TRBJ2-5, is NAGVMQNPRHLVRRRGQEARLRCSPMKGHSHVYWYRQLPEEGLKFMVYLQKENIIDESGMPKERFSAEFPKEGPSILRIQQVVRGDSAAYFCASSPPTGRGETQYFGPGTRLLVL.

The chain carries TRBV6-5 and TRBJ1-6; possibly TRBD1 for D (5 bases). CDR1 and CDR2 (germline): MNHEY, SVGAGI. With 0 bases removed from V and 7 bases from J, the gap between germline ends came to 13 bases. The CDR3 covers 16 residues. The CDR3 nucleotides read TGTGCCAGCAGTTACTCAGGGCAGGGTGCCAATTCACCCCTCCACTTT. Translated, it gives CASSYSGQGANSPLHF.

The rearrangement links TRBV7-9 to TRBJ2-1; D perhaps matches TRBD1 (5 bases). The V end lost 1 base, the J end lost 8 bases, and 12 bases lay between the germline ends. This CDR3 has 14 amino acids. Germline V CDR1 and CDR2: SEHNR, FQNEAQ (reference sequence). CDR3 protein: CASSLVQGGDEQFF. For the CDR3, the DNA is TGTGCCAGCAGCTTAGTGCAGGGTGGGGATGAGCAGTTCTTC.

V and J are TRBV28 and TRBJ1-2; D is possibly TRBD1 (6 bases). This CDR3 region has 13 residues. Trimming cost V 5 bases and J 5 bases, with 12 bases left between them. Germline values: CDR1 MDHEN, CDR2 SYDVKM. CDR3 coding DNA: TGTGCCAGCAGTCAGGGACACCTTTATGGCTACACCTTC. Its protein is CASSQGHLYGYTF.

The chain has TRBV4-3 and TRBJ1-1; the D gene is possibly TRBD1 (6 bases). This CDR3 is built from 14 residues. Germline V gene data show CDR1 as LGHNA and CDR2 as YSLEER. V shed 4 bases and J shed 5 bases, with 14 bases lying between them. The CDR3 DNA is TGCGCCAGCAGCCTGGTGGAGGGGGGAACTGAAGCTTTCTTT. It specifies CASSLVEGGTEAFF.

In this sample, this clone turned up a few times. V and J are TRBV2 and TRBJ2-1, with D unresolved. Germline lookup yields CDR1 SNHLY and CDR2 FYNNEI. The CDR3 has 14 residues. Trimming took 4 bases from V and 7 from J, leaving 14 bases between them. CDR3 amino acids: CASSVEGFGNEQFF. In DNA form, the CDR3 reads TGTGCCAGCAGTGTTGAAGGGTTCGGGAATGAGCAGTTCTTC. Filled out from reference TRBV2 and TRBJ2-1, the complete variable domain reads EPEVTQTPSHQVTQMGQEVILRCVPISNHLYFYWYRQILGQKVEFLVSFYNNEISEKSEIFDDQFSVERPDGSNFTLKIRSTKLEDSAMYFCASSVEGFGNEQFFGPGTRLTVL.

J is TRBJ1-4 and V is TRBV7-2; 7 bases match TRBD1. Germline CDR1 SGHTA, CDR2 FQGNSA. The CDR3 contains 14 residues. Unmatched junction bases numbered 2, after V lost 4 bases and J lost 3 bases. The CDR3 DNA reads TGTGCCAGCAGCTCCGGGACAGCTAATGAAAAACTGTTTTTT. Residues: CASSSGTANEKLFF.

This clone was counted a single time. The chain carries TRBV19 and TRBJ1-5; 8 nucleotides align to TRBD1. The CDR3 is 16 amino acids. Germline trimming cut 3 bases from V and 6 bases from J; bases unmatched to any gene: 10. The germline V gene has CDR1 LNHDA and CDR2 SQIVND (reference sequence). CDR3 in DNA: TGTGCCAGTAGTATCGCCACAGGGGGTTCAGCTCAGCCCCAGCATTTT. It codes for CASSIATGGSAQPQHF.